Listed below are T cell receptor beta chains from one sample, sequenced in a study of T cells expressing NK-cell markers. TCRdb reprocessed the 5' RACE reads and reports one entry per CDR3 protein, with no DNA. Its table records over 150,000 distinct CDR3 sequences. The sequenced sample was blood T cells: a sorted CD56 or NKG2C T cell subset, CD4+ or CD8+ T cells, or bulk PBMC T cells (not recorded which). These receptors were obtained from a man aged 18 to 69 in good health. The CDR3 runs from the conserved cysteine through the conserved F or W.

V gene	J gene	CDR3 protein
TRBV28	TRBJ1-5	CASSRGGYGNQPQHF
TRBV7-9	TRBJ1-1	CASSLGGQVAFF
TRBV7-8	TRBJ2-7	CASSLINGEQYF
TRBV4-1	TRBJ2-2	CASSQVQGSNGELFF
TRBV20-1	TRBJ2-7	CSATNRDNPYEQYF
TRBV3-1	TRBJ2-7	CASSRTGTHYEQYF
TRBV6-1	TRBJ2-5	CASSEVGLDQYF
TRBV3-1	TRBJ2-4	CASSQKTSGGLAKNIQYF
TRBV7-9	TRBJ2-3	CASSLTSGDVDTQYF
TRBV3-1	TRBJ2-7	CASSPLRGEGSYEQYF
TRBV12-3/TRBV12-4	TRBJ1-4	CATSELGATNEKLFF
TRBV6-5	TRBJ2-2	CASSYSWRVLSGELFF
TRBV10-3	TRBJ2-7	CAIRAPGTYEQYF
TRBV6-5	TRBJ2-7	CASSHGATGPLGEQYF
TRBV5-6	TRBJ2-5	CASTPHGLAAQTQYF
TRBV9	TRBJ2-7	CASSGGTSASYEQYF
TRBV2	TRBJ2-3	CAGDGLAGGPGTDTQYF
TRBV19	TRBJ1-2	CASSPGTGNGYTF
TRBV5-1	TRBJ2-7	CASSLDGDMAYEQYF
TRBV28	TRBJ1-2	CASSFPGQGHGYTF
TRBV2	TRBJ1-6	CASSPGQLYNSPLHF
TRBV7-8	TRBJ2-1	CASSAHIAGGDNEQFF
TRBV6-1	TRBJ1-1	CASTRGDRGYSGTEAFF
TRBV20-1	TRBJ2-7	CSARDRTSTYEQYF
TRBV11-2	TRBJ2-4	CASSLTGIPKNIQYF
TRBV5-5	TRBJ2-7	CASSSYFYEQYF
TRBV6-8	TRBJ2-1	CASSYPVSGGDYNEQFF
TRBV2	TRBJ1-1	CASSPTRGTEAFF
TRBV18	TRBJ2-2	CASSLSQGLGDTGELFF
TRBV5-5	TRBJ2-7	CASSLSQSNEQYF
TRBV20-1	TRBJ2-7	CNLPGTPLVYEQYF
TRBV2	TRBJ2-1	CASSEFLAGALVNEQFF
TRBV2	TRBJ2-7	CASSERRDTPYEQYF
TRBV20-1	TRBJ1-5	CSASAWPGALHQPQHF
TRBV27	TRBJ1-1	CASSAALNTEAFF
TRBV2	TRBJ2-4	CASSGGAKNIQYF